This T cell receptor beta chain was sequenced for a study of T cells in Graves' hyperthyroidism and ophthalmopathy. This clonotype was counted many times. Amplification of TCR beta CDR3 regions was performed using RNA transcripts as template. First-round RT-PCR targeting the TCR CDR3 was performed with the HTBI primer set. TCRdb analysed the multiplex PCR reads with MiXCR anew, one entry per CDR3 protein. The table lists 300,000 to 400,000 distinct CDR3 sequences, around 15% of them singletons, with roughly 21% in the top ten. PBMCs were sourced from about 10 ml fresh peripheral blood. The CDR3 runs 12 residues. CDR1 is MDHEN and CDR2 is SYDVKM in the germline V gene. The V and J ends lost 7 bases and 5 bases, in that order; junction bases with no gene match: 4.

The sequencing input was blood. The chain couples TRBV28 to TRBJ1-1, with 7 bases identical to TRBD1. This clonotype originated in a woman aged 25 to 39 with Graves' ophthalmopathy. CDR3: CASNVRGTEAFF. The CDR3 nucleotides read TGTGCCAGCAACGTCAGGGGGACTGAAGCTTTCTTT. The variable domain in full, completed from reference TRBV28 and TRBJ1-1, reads DVKVTQSSRYLVKRTGEKVFLECVQDMDHENMFWYRQDPGLGLRLIYFSYDVKMKEKGDIPEGYSVSREKKERFSLILESASTNQTSMYLCASNVRGTEAFFGQGTRLTVV.